The next 24 T cell receptor beta chains were all read from a single sample in a study of T cell repertoires in cytomegalovirus infection. These receptors' antigens are unknown. TCRdb re-analysed the reads in MiXCR, keeping a single row per CDR3 protein. The data contain approximately 110,000 distinct CDR3 sequences, more than 25% of them seen just once; the ten biggest clones take up under 70%. This material consisted of CD8+ T cells from cultured PBMCs, taken from culture after CMV antigen stimulation. The source of these receptors is a human donor in good health (CMV status not recorded). Some clones in this sample may be carry-over from other donors' samples.

The CDR3: CASSPGTIYGYTF. CDR3 nucleotides: TGTGCCAGCAGCCCCGGGACAATCTATGGCTACACCTTC. The V gene is TRBV6-4, the J gene TRBJ1-2, with D maybe TRBD1 (6 bases). Germline V gene data show CDR1 as MRHNA and CDR2 as SNTAGT. With 6 bases removed from V and 4 bases from J, the gap between germline ends came to 12 bases. The CDR3 runs to 13 residues.

This clonotype has just a few counts. The chain combines TRBV28 with TRBJ2-5; TRBD1 aligns across 9 bases. The length of the CDR3 is 15 residues. With 5 bases clipped from V and 1 base from J, the junction kept 5 bases outside the gene matches. Germline V lookup: CDR1 MDHEN, CDR2 SYDVKM. CDR3 nucleotide sequence: TGTGCCAGCAGTAAGGGGACAGGGTTCCAAGAGACCCAGTACTTC. Translation: CASSKGTGFQETQYF.

The CDR3 loop reads CASSTRPPGRSSYEQYF. The DNA for the CDR3 is TGTGCCAGCAGCACTCGCCCTCCGGGACGGAGCTCCTACGAGCAGTACTTC. The chain employs TRBV7-8 and TRBJ2-7, with D possibly called TRBD1 or TRBD2 (5 bases each). CDR3 length: 17 residues. V lost 5 bases and J lost 0, with 20 bases in between. CDR1 and CDR2 (germline): SGHVS, FQNEAQ.

The V gene is TRBV6-2 or TRBV6-3, the J gene TRBJ2-2, with D possibly matching TRBD1 (5 bases). The CDR3 runs to 16 residues. The V gene lost 4 bases and the J gene lost 3 bases, with 15 bases spanning the gap. Germline loops: CDR1 MNHEY, CDR2 SVGEGT. The CDR3 here is CASSSYQGADTGELFF. Here the CDR3 DNA reads TGTGCCAGCAGTTCGTATCAAGGGGCTGACACCGGGGAGCTGTTTTTT.

V and J are TRBV27 and TRBJ2-7, with 12 bases lining up with TRBD1. Trimming at V came to 6 bases and at J to 4 bases, leaving 7 bases not matched to a gene. The CDR3 length is 15 residues. In germline, CDR1 is MNHEY, CDR2 SMNVEV (reference sequence). Here the CDR3 DNA reads TGTGCCAGCAGGTTGGGGACAGGGGGCTTTTACGAGCAGTACTTC. Its protein product is CASRLGTGGFYEQYF.

The chain has TRBV19 and TRBJ2-1; D uncertain. Germline CDR1 LNHDA, CDR2 SQIVND (reference sequence). V shed 0 bases and J shed 6 bases, with 9 bases lying between them. This CDR3 is built from 14 residues. The CDR3 nucleotides read TGTGCCAGTAGTATAGATCCCCGAGGCAATGAGCAGTTCTTC. Translating it yields CASSIDPRGNEQFF.

This clonotype occurred a few times. The J gene is TRBJ2-7, the V gene TRBV4-3, with TRBD1 identical over 11 bases. CDR1 and CDR2 (germline): LGHNA, YSLEER. V shed 4 bases and J 3 bases; nucleotides not matched to a gene: 2. This CDR3 region has 14 residues. The CDR3 region is CASSRDRGNYEQYF. For the CDR3, the DNA is TGCGCCAGCAGCCGGGACAGGGGGAACTACGAGCAGTACTTC.

The V call is TRBV6-6, the J call TRBJ2-5, with 8 positions matching TRBD1. V was pared by 4 bases and J by 2 bases, with 3 bases of the junction left unmatched. CDR3 length: 14 residues. The germline V gene has CDR1 MNHNY and CDR2 SVGAGI (reference sequence). The CDR3, as DNA: TGTGCCAGCAGTTCCGGGACAGGACAAGAGACCCAGTACTTC. Translation: CASSSGTGQETQYF.

The V gene is TRBV15, the J gene TRBJ1-4; 8 nucleotides line up with TRBD1. The J segment lost 5 bases and the V segment lost 0 bases, leaving 2 bases of the junction unmatched. Germline loops: CDR1 LNHNV, CDR2 YYDKDF (reference sequence). This CDR3 region has 15 residues. This CDR3 reads CATSREDRANEKLFF. The DNA for the CDR3 is TGTGCCACCAGCAGAGAGGACAGGGCCAATGAAAAACTGTTTTTT.

This clonotype was seen once. The chain couples TRBV9 to TRBJ2-1; 9 bases are a match to TRBD2. In germline, CDR1 is SGDLS, CDR2 YYNGEE. This CDR3 has 14 residues. The V gene end was trimmed by 5 bases and the J gene end by 9 bases; junction bases not matched to a gene: 9. Written as DNA, the CDR3 is TGTGCCAGCAGTGGGGGCGGGGGGGCGATTGAGCAGTTCTTC. It encodes CASSGGGGAIEQFF.

The genes are TRBV6-6 and TRBJ2-7; no clear D gene. Looked up from germline, CDR1 is MNHNY and CDR2 is SVGAGI (reference sequence). The CDR3 is 14 residues long. V was cut by 8 bases and J by 6 bases, with 20 bases left in between. CDR3 sequence (DNA): TGTGCCAGCCACCCGGACGGGTTTGCAGCCGAGCAGTACTTC. As protein: CASHPDGFAAEQYF.

This chain connects TRBV2 to TRBJ2-5, with 9 bases aligning to TRBD1. Germline V gene lookup returns CDR1 SNHLY and CDR2 FYNNEI. Losses at the gene ends were 8 bases for V and 5 bases for J; bases not matched to a gene: 9. This CDR3 comprises 14 residues. The CDR3 is CASQDRGAGETQYF. DNA for the CDR3: TGTGCCAGCCAGGACAGGGGCGCCGGGGAGACCCAGTACTTC.

The V and J genes are TRBV9 and TRBJ1-2; 12 bases agree with TRBD1. From germline, CDR1 is SGDLS and CDR2 YYNGEE. There are 16 residues in the CDR3. V trimming: 4 bases; J trimming: 7 bases; junction bases outside the gene matches: 11. This CDR3 reads CASSPPPGTGGSGYTF. The CDR3 nucleotides are TGTGCCAGCAGCCCACCCCCGGGGACAGGGGGCTCTGGCTACACCTTC.

V is TRBV27 and J is TRBJ2-1; 10 nucleotides match TRBD1. Germline-derived CDR1 and CDR2 are MNHEY and SMNVEV (reference sequence). V trimming: 4 bases; J trimming: 4 bases; junction bases outside the gene matches: 7. The CDR3 sequence is 16 residues long. DNA for the CDR3: TGTGCCAGCAGTTACGGTGGGACAGGGGAATACAATGAGCAGTTCTTC. Protein: CASSYGGTGEYNEQFF.

This clonotype has more than one count but fewer than ten. The CDR3 nucleotides are TGTGCCAGCAGCTCGGGGCCAATAAGCACAGATACGCAGTATTTT. Its protein product is CASSSGPISTDTQYF. The V gene is TRBV7-6, the J gene TRBJ2-3; D may match TRBD1 or TRBD2 (5 bases each). The germline V gene has CDR1 SGHVS and CDR2 FNYEAQ. V gave up 4 bases and J gave up 0 bases, with 11 bases separating them. CDR3 length: 15 amino acids.

This clonotype was seen only a few times. The rearrangement uses TRBV5-6 and TRBJ1-4; D is ambiguous. The CDR3 runs to 19 residues. Trimming pared 2 bases from V and 7 bases from J, leaving 27 bases between. Germline-derived CDR1 and CDR2 are SGHDT and YYEEEE. CDR3 sequence: CASSLSGITRPRAGEKLFF. The CDR3 DNA follows: TGTGCCAGCAGCTTATCGGGGATAACCCGACCCAGAGCGGGTGAAAAACTGTTTTTT.

This sequence joins TRBV6-5 and TRBJ1-1, with D unresolved. Per the germline V gene, CDR1 is MNHEY and CDR2 is SVGAGI. The length of the CDR3 is 13 residues. V lost 6 bases, J lost 4 bases, and 12 bases lay in between. DNA for the CDR3: TGTGCCAGCAGCTATACGCCCGGCACTGAAGCTTTCTTT. Amino acid sequence: CASSYTPGTEAFF.

The chain recombines TRBV4-2 with TRBJ2-2; no definite D call. V was pared by 0 bases and J by 4 bases, with 9 bases between. The CDR3 is made up of 15 amino acids. Germline-derived CDR1 and CDR2 are LGHNA and YNFKEQ. CDR3 bases: TGTGCCAGCAGCCAAGATAGGAGAGGCACCGGGGAGCTGTTTTTT. This gives the protein CASSQDRRGTGELFF.

This clonotype was seen a handful of times. The V gene is TRBV28, the J gene TRBJ2-5, with unresolved D. V lost 1 base and J lost 2, with 11 bases in between. Germline CDR1 is MDHEN and CDR2 is SYDVKM. The CDR3 runs 15 residues. CDR3 in DNA: TGTGCCAGCAGTTTATATAGCTTAAAACAAGAGACCCAGTACTTC. Its translation is CASSLYSLKQETQYF.

This clonotype was seen only a few times. Given a much more abundant clone one base away, this may be a read error. The V gene is TRBV4-1, the J gene TRBJ1-5; maybe TRBD1 (5 bases). This CDR3 is built from 13 residues. CDR1 and CDR2 from the germline V gene are MGHRA and YSYEKL. The ends were cut back, 0 bases at V and 5 bases at J, with 5 bases in the middle. DNA of the CDR3: TGCGCCAGCAGCCAAGAGGGGGATCAGCCCCAGCATTTT. Protein product: CASSQEGDQPQHF.

The chain has TRBV5-1 and TRBJ2-1, with D unresolved. Germline loops: CDR1 SGHRS, CDR2 YFSETQ. The V end lost 3 bases, the J end lost 5 bases, and 9 bases lay between the germline ends. This CDR3 spans 13 amino acids. As DNA, the CDR3 is TGCGCCAGCAGCTCTGGACCAGACAATGAGCAGTTCTTC. Encoded protein: CASSSGPDNEQFF.

The chain is built from TRBV5-1 and TRBJ2-3; the match to TRBD1 covers 11 bases. Germline CDR1 SGHRS, CDR2 YFSETQ. The CDR3 is made up of 14 amino acids. With V trimmed by 5 bases and J by 4 bases, 3 bases remained unmatched. This CDR3 reads CASRGTGGSDTQYF. The CDR3 region has the DNA TGCGCCAGCAGGGGGACAGGGGGGTCAGATACGCAGTATTTT.

This clonotype showed up many times. The chain links TRBV7-2 to TRBJ2-7, with TRBD1 matching 8 bases. CDR1 and CDR2 (germline): SGHTA, FQGNSA. The CDR3 is 17 amino acids. V gave up 4 bases and J gave up 4 bases; unmatched junction bases: 15. CDR3: CASSSPRQGRTEYEQYF. CDR3 bases: TGTGCCAGCAGCTCGCCCAGACAGGGGAGGACTGAATACGAGCAGTACTTC.

This clonotype was observed a few times. The rearrangement uses TRBV19 and TRBJ2-1, with D tentatively TRBD1 (6 bases). This CDR3 spans 12 amino acids. Germline V CDR1 and CDR2: LNHDA, SQIVND (reference sequence). V dropped 7 bases and J dropped 7 bases, with 11 bases sitting between them. Here the CDR3 DNA reads TGTGCCAGTACAGGGGCTCGGAATGAGCAGTTCTTC. Encoded protein: CASTGARNEQFF.